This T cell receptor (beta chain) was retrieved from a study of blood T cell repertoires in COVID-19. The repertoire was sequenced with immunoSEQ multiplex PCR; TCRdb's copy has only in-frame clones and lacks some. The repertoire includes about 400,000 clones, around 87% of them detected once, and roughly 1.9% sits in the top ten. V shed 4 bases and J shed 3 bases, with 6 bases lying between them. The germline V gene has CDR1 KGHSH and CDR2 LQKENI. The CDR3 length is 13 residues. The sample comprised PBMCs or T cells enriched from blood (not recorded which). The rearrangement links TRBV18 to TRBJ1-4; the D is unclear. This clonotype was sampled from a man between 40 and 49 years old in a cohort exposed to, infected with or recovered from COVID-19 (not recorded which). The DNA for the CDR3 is TGTGCCAGCTCACAGCGTTCTAATGAAAAACTGTTTTTT. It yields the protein CASSQRSNEKLFF.